This entry describes one T cell receptor beta chain. Its antigen is undetermined. This sample is drawn from a study of cytomegalovirus exposure and HLA in healthy donors. Whole-study findings and limits: According to reports, the classifier identified cytomegalovirus status with high specificity and sensitivity. The likely explanation for a cluster of highly shared sequence variants was sequencing artifact.

The trim removed 6 bases at V and 0 bases at J, leaving 12 bases unmatched. Germline loops: CDR1 KGHSH, CDR2 LQKENI. The CDR3 extends over 17 amino acids. The study ran its PCR with 60 Vbeta and 13 Jbeta primers. Assay: immunoSEQ multiplex PCR; the TCRdb copy retains only in-frame clones and omits some. The sample shows about 150,000 clones, 70% to 90% of them seen only once. Donors had nominal health at sampling but likely had unrecorded immune exposures. The chain carries TRBV18 and TRBJ2-3; TRBD2 matches 7 bases. Input material: PBMCs. The sequence was collected from a man aged 30-40 years in good health and CMV-seropositive. The CDR3 region is CASSPYLADISTDTQYF. The CDR3 DNA reads as TGTGCCAGCTCGCCTTACCTAGCGGACATCAGCACAGATACGCAGTATTTT.